A selection of T cell receptor beta chains follows, all from one sample in a study of T-cell memory formation after mild COVID-19. In TCRdb, the 5' RACE reads were re-called with MiXCR into one record per CDR3 protein. The repertoire includes approximately 150,000 distinct CDR3 sequences, over 15% of them detected once, and approximately 2% sits in the top ten. Sequencing was done on a sample of PBMCs or a T cell subset sorted from them (not recorded which). These receptors were obtained from an adult woman who had mild COVID-19 (a few samples of this study predate the infection). Cell type and time point are not known. The CDR3 runs from the conserved cysteine through the conserved F or W. Each record gives: D gene, CDR3 length, J gene, clone size, V gene, CDR3 protein, CDR3 DNA. A D gene is named only where the DNA matches it firmly. Clone size is not always given. Where it is, it says once, few, many or a class for expanded clones.

>.|15|TRBJ2-1|.|TRBV5-1
CASSSTGEGYNEQFF
TGCGCCAGCAGTTCGACAGGGGAGGGCTACAATGAGCAGTTCTTC
>.|17|TRBJ2-3|.|TRBV5-1
CASSLGHSGDVTDTQYF
TGCGCCAGCAGCTTGGGTCACAGTGGAGACGTCACAGATACGCAGTATTTT
>TRBD2|17|TRBJ2-1|many|TRBV7-3
CASSRRGGDSRWDEQFF
TGTGCCAGCAGCCGTCGTGGGGGGGACTCCAGATGGGATGAGCAGTTCTTC
>TRBD1|14|TRBJ2-5|few|TRBV5-1
CASSRQGWKETQYF
TGCGCCAGCAGCCGACAGGGGTGGAAGGAGACCCAGTACTTC
>TRBD2|15|TRBJ2-7|few|TRBV7-2
CASSLGTSGRYEQYF
TGTGCCAGCAGCTTAGGAACTAGCGGGAGATACGAGCAGTACTTC
>.|12|TRBJ2-7|.|TRBV6-5
CAISYSRYEQYF
TGTGCCATCAGTTACTCGAGATACGAGCAGTACTTC
>.|15|TRBJ1-2|.|TRBV4-3
CASSPVGTPSHGYTF
TGCGCCAGCAGCCCGGTCGGAACCCCAAGCCATGGCTACACCTTC
>TRBD2|16|TRBJ2-5|.|TRBV5-4
CASSSGLAGPGETQYF
TGTGCCAGCAGCTCTGGACTAGCGGGGCCTGGGGAGACCCAGTACTTC
>TRBD2|18|TRBJ2-3|.|TRBV2
CASSNRRTSGGATDTQYF
TGTGCCAGCAGTAATCGTCGGACTAGCGGGGGGGCCACAGATACGCAGTATTTT
>.|13|TRBJ1-1|.|TRBV4-1
CASSKLEDTEAFF
TGCGCCAGCAGCAAACTCGAGGACACTGAAGCTTTCTTT
>.|14|TRBJ1-1|.|TRBV12-3/TRBV12-4
CASSFGQLNTEAFF
TGTGCCAGCAGTTTCGGACAGCTGAACACTGAAGCTTTCTTT
>.|14|TRBJ2-3|few|TRBV6-5
CASSLGRKTDTQYF
TGTGCCAGCAGCCTCGGACGAAAAACAGATACGCAGTATTTT
>TRBD1|14|TRBJ1-2|.|TRBV6-2/TRBV6-3
CASRQNRDRADYTF
TGTGCCAGCAGACAAAACCGGGACAGGGCCGACTACACCTTC
>.|14|TRBJ1-2|.|TRBV3-1
CASSQGTAVYGYTF
TGTGCCAGCAGCCAAGGGACAGCCGTCTACGGCTACACCTTC
>.|14|TRBJ2-2|many|TRBV3-1
CASSQVRNTGELFF
TGTGCCAGCAGCCAAGTCCGGAACACCGGGGAGCTGTTTTTT
>TRBD1|15|TRBJ2-2|.|TRBV20-1
CSASDRVKNTGELFF
TGCAGTGCTAGCGACAGGGTGAAGAACACCGGGGAGCTGTTTTTT
>.|15|TRBJ2-7|few|TRBV12-3/TRBV12-4
CASSLRDSGAYEQYF
TGTGCCAGCAGTTTACGGGACAGCGGGGCCTACGAGCAGTACTTC
>.|12|TRBJ1-1|.|TRBV7-9
CASSRTDREAFF
TGTGCCAGCAGCAGAACCGACAGAGAAGCTTTCTTT
>.|14|TRBJ1-1|few|TRBV12-3/TRBV12-4
CASDWAPGQKQAFF
TGTGCCAGCGATTGGGCCCCTGGACAGAAGCAAGCTTTCTTT
>.|10|TRBJ1-1|few|TRBV12-3/TRBV12-4
CASSYPSGPF
TGTGCCAGCAGTTATCCGTCCGGACCCTTT
>.|17|TRBJ2-5|.|TRBV10-3
CAISDGGGGLYQETQYF
TGTGCCATCAGTGATGGTGGAGGGGGGCTGTACCAAGAGACCCAGTACTTC
>.|15|TRBJ1-4|.|TRBV7-2
CASSLAGRSNEKLFF
TGTGCCAGCAGCTTAGCGGGACGGAGTAATGAAAAACTGTTTTTT
>TRBD2|19|TRBJ2-1|few|TRBV6-6
CASTSLVAGGPSTYNEQFF
TGTGCCAGCACCTCCCTCGTGGCGGGGGGACCCTCCACCTACAATGAGCAGTTCTTC
>.|13|TRBJ2-3|.|TRBV7-9
CASSFTRADTQYF
TGTGCCAGCAGCTTTACTAGGGCCGATACGCAGTATTTT
>.|17|TRBJ1-1|few|TRBV7-9
CASSPKGRAGLNTEAFF
TGTGCCAGCAGCCCAAAGGGTCGGGCAGGACTGAACACTGAAGCTTTCTTT
>.|14|TRBJ1-2|once|TRBV20-1
CSARARGGNYGYTF
TGCAGTGCTAGAGCCCGGGGAGGCAACTATGGCTACACCTTC
>.|16|TRBJ2-1|few|TRBV13
CASSFQFGSAYNEQFF
TGTGCCAGCAGCTTTCAGTTCGGTTCAGCCTACAATGAGCAGTTCTTC
>TRBD1|16|TRBJ1-6|.|TRBV4-1
CASSQGDRYYNSPLHF
TGCGCCAGCAGCCAAGGGGACAGATATTATAATTCACCCCTCCACTTT
>.|14|TRBJ1-1|.|TRBV3-1
CASSEHRGDTEAFF
TGTGCCAGCAGCGAGCATCGGGGTGACACTGAAGCTTTCTTT
>.|14|TRBJ2-2|few|TRBV3-1
CASSQPSPPGELFF
TGTGCCAGCAGCCAGCCTAGTCCGCCCGGGGAGCTGTTTTTT
>.|16|TRBJ1-1|few|TRBV19
CASSASAGTVNTEAFF
TGTGCCAGTAGTGCCTCGGCCGGGACGGTGAACACTGAAGCTTTCTTT
>TRBD1|12|TRBJ1-2|.|TRBV29-1
CSAWTGNYGYTF
TGCAGCGCCTGGACAGGGAACTATGGCTACACCTTC
>TRBD1|14|TRBJ1-2|.|TRBV5-1
CASSLESGGHGYTF
TGCGCCAGCAGCTTGGAGTCAGGGGGCCATGGCTACACCTTC
>TRBD1|11|TRBJ1-2|.|TRBV4-1
CASSQRGTVAF
TGCGCCAGCAGCCAAAGGGGGACAGTTGCCTTC
>TRBD1|15|TRBJ2-7|few|TRBV9
CASSVGTGGTYEQYF
TGTGCCAGCAGCGTCGGGACAGGGGGCACCTACGAGCAGTACTTC
>.|17|TRBJ2-1|few|TRBV6-6
CASSYSFAMSSYNEQFF
TGTGCCAGCAGTTACTCATTCGCTATGAGCTCCTACAATGAGCAGTTCTTC
>TRBD2|16|TRBJ2-3|few|TRBV25-1
CASSGPTSGNTDTQYF
TGTGCCAGCAGTGGTCCGACTAGCGGCAACACAGATACGCAGTATTTT
>.|16|TRBJ2-2|.|TRBV27
CASSLTPLPKAGELFF
TGTGCCAGCAGCCTGACCCCCTTACCCAAGGCCGGGGAGCTGTTTTTT
>.|18|TRBJ2-7|many|TRBV18
CASSPRTLGQVVSYEQYF
TGTGCCAGCTCACCTAGAACGTTGGGGCAGGTGGTAAGCTACGAGCAGTACTTC
>.|15|TRBJ2-2|few|TRBV7-6
CASTQVGSRTGELFF
TGTGCCAGCACCCAGGTGGGCAGTAGGACCGGGGAGCTGTTTTTT
>TRBD2|16|TRBJ2-5|.|TRBV7-2
CASSLGGLAGQETQYF
TGTGCCAGCAGCTTAGGGGGACTAGCCGGCCAAGAGACCCAGTACTTC
>TRBD1|15|TRBJ1-2|few|TRBV5-1
CASSWGRTGSYGYTF
TGCGCCAGCAGCTGGGGAAGGACAGGGAGCTATGGCTACACCTTC
>TRBD2|13|TRBJ2-1|.|TRBV29-1
CSVDGLAGTEQFF
TGCAGCGTTGACGGGCTAGCGGGTACTGAGCAGTTCTTC
>TRBD1|14|TRBJ1-1|few|TRBV29-1
CSVEEGGQGREAFF
TGCAGCGTTGAAGAAGGAGGACAGGGACGTGAAGCTTTCTTT
>.|14|TRBJ2-3|few|TRBV12-3/TRBV12-4
CASSLDLSTDTQYF
TGTGCCAGCAGTTTGGACCTAAGCACAGATACGCAGTATTTT
>.|17|TRBJ2-1|many|TRBV14
CASSQRTGISSYNEQFF
TGTGCCAGCAGCCAACGGACCGGTATTAGCTCCTACAATGAGCAGTTCTTC
>TRBD1|14|TRBJ1-2|.|TRBV25-1
CASLPGTGNYGYTF
TGTGCCAGCCTCCCCGGGACAGGGAACTATGGCTACACCTTC
>.|16|TRBJ2-5|.|TRBV20-1
CSARVGSLGLQETQYF
TGCAGTGCTAGAGTGGGGTCGCTAGGACTCCAAGAGACCCAGTACTTC
>TRBD2|14|TRBJ2-1|few|TRBV27
CASSRLAGRNEQFF
TGTGCCAGCAGTCGCCTAGCGGGACGGAATGAGCAGTTCTTC
>.|16|TRBJ1-1|few|TRBV15
CATSRPPMQGVTEAFF
TGTGCCACCAGCAGACCACCTATGCAGGGAGTCACTGAAGCTTTCTTT
>.|15|TRBJ2-7|.|TRBV12-3/TRBV12-4
CASSLGGALTYEQYF
TGTGCCAGCAGTTTAGGCGGGGCTCTTACCTACGAGCAGTACTTC
>TRBD1|16|TRBJ1-5|.|TRBV9
CASSPGRQGVNQPQHF
TGTGCCAGCAGCCCCGGGAGGCAGGGGGTAAATCAGCCCCAGCATTTT
>.|13|TRBJ2-5|few|TRBV5-8
CASSPDYPETQYF
TGTGCCAGCAGCCCCGACTACCCGGAGACCCAGTACTTC
>.|14|TRBJ2-3|.|TRBV12-3/TRBV12-4
CASSFPGPTDTQYF
TGTGCCAGCAGTTTCCCAGGCCCCACAGATACGCAGTATTTT
>.|15|TRBJ1-3|few|TRBV4-3
CASSQEAGYGNTIYF
TGCGCCAGCAGCCAAGAGGCAGGGTACGGAAACACCATATATTTT
>.|14|TRBJ2-7|.|TRBV18
CASSRGTESREQYF
TGTGCCAGCTCACGCGGGACAGAGAGTAGGGAGCAGTACTTC